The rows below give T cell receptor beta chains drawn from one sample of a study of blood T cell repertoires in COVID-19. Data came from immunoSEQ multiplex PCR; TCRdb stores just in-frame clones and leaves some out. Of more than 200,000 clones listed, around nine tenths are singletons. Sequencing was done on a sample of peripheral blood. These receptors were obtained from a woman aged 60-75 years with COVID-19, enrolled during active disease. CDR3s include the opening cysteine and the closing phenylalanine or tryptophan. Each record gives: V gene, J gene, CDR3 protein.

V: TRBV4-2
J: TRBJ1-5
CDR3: CASSQDLVSNQPQHF

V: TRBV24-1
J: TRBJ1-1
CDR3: CATSDTTGEGRGAFF

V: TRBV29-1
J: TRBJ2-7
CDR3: CSVSGLAYEQYF

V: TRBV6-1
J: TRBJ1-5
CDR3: CASSEGAISPQPQHF

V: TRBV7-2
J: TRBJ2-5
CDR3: CASSPLQETQYF

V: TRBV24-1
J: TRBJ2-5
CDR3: CATSDVRRGGPETQYF

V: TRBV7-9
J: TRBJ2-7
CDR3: CASSLREQGYEQYF

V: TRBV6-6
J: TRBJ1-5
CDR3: CASSYAGGGNQPQHF

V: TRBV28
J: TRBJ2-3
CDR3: CASSPQRGRGDTQYF

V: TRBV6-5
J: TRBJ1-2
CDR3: CASSIDIDYGYTF

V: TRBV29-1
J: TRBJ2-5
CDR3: CSVAFGVAQETQYF

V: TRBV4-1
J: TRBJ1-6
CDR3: CASSLGDRDNSPLHF

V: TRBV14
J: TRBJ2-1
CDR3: CASSQAGFASGEQFF

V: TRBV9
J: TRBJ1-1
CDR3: CASRRQENTEAFF